A selection of T cell receptor beta chains follows, all from one sample in a study of chemoradiotherapy in HPV16-positive cancers. The data were produced by immunoSEQ multiplex PCR, yet TCRdb's version contains in-frame clones alone and is incomplete. The sample yields tens of thousands of clones, approximately 91% seen once. The sample in question was blood, obtained from a patient who underwent chemoradiotherapy. The receptors shown here come from a human donor with HPV-associated anogenital cancer. Each CDR3 is given with its conserved first and last residue. The D gene is left open where the match is weak. Size is stated for part of the rows, as once, few or many counts, or as a class when the clone is expanded.

clone_size: -; j_call: TRBJ2-7; v_call: TRBV10-1; d_call: -; cdr3_nt: TGCGCCAGCAGTGCAATGGGGACAAGGCGGGACGAGCAGTACTTC; cdr3_aa: CASSAMGTRRDEQYF
clone_size: few; j_call: TRBJ2-3; v_call: TRBV29-1; d_call: -; cdr3_nt: TGCAGCGTTGATAAGGGCTACTCCACAGATACGCAGTATTTT; cdr3_aa: CSVDKGYSTDTQYF
clone_size: -; j_call: TRBJ2-2; v_call: TRBV6-5; d_call: -; cdr3_nt: TGTGCCAGCAGTTACGATACAGGGGGGGACACCGGGGAGCTGTTTTTT; cdr3_aa: CASSYDTGGDTGELFF
clone_size: -; j_call: TRBJ2-1; v_call: TRBV13; d_call: -; cdr3_nt: TGTGCCAGCAGGAAAGGGACCTACAATGAGCAGTTCTTC; cdr3_aa: CASRKGTYNEQFF
clone_size: -; j_call: TRBJ1-2; v_call: TRBV6-1; d_call: -; cdr3_nt: TGTGCCAGCAGTGGGCCCGGGACAACGATTCCCTATGGCTACACCTTC; cdr3_aa: CASSGPGTTIPYGYTF
clone_size: -; j_call: TRBJ2-6; v_call: TRBV11-3; d_call: -; cdr3_nt: TGTGCCAGCAGCCTAGCCCGGGACGGTTACTCTGGGGCCAACGTCCTGACTTTC; cdr3_aa: CASSLARDGYSGANVLTF
clone_size: -; j_call: TRBJ2-7; v_call: TRBV5-1; d_call: -; cdr3_nt: TGCGCCAGCAGCGCCCAACAGCGGTACTCCTACGAGCAGTACTTC; cdr3_aa: CASSAQQRYSYEQYF
clone_size: -; j_call: TRBJ2-5; v_call: TRBV27; d_call: TRBD2; cdr3_nt: TGTGCCAGCAGTTTGGGGATACTAGCGGGAGAGACCCAGTACTTC; cdr3_aa: CASSLGILAGETQYF
clone_size: -; j_call: TRBJ2-3; v_call: TRBV10-3; d_call: -; cdr3_nt: TGTGCCACCTCAATTTTGGGCACAGATACGCAGTATTTT; cdr3_aa: CATSILGTDTQYF
clone_size: -; j_call: TRBJ1-2; v_call: TRBV6-5; d_call: TRBD1; cdr3_nt: TGTGCCAGCAGACGGGGACAGGTCGTGGACTATGGCTACACCTTC; cdr3_aa: CASRRGQVVDYGYTF
clone_size: -; j_call: TRBJ2-7; v_call: TRBV5-1; d_call: -; cdr3_nt: TGCGCCAGCAGCTTGGACGGGAGCGGAACGGGGGAGCAGTACTTC; cdr3_aa: CASSLDGSGTGEQYF
clone_size: -; j_call: TRBJ1-5; v_call: TRBV19; d_call: -; cdr3_nt: TGTGCCAGTAGCTACCTGGATCAGCCCCAGCATTTT; cdr3_aa: CASSYLDQPQHF
clone_size: -; j_call: TRBJ2-5; v_call: TRBV7-2; d_call: -; cdr3_nt: TGTGCCAGCAGCTTAGCAGGGTACAGCCAAGAGACCCAGTACTTC; cdr3_aa: CASSLAGYSQETQYF
clone_size: -; j_call: TRBJ2-3; v_call: TRBV4-1; d_call: -; cdr3_nt: TGCGCCAGCAGCTTCCGAATACCTAGCACAGATACGCAGTATTTT; cdr3_aa: CASSFRIPSTDTQYF
clone_size: once; j_call: TRBJ1-3; v_call: TRBV7-2; d_call: -; cdr3_nt: TGTGCCAGCAGCCTATTACACTCAAGCTCTGGAAACACCATATATTTT; cdr3_aa: CASSLLHSSSGNTIYF
clone_size: -; j_call: TRBJ2-2; v_call: TRBV27; d_call: TRBD2; cdr3_nt: TGTGCCAGCAGTCCCTTTCCGGGACTAGCGGGAGGGTCGAACACCGGGGAGCTGTTTTTT; cdr3_aa: CASSPFPGLAGGSNTGELFF
clone_size: -; j_call: TRBJ2-1; v_call: TRBV5-8; d_call: -; cdr3_nt: TGTGCCAGCAGCTTTGACTACAATGAGCAGTTCTTC; cdr3_aa: CASSFDYNEQFF
clone_size: -; j_call: TRBJ2-3; v_call: TRBV4-1; d_call: -; cdr3_nt: TGCGCCAGCAGCCAAGTTAAGGGCTACACAGATACGCAGTATTTT; cdr3_aa: CASSQVKGYTDTQYF
clone_size: -; j_call: TRBJ1-2; v_call: TRBV6-6; d_call: -; cdr3_nt: TGTGCCAGCGGGAGTTATGGCTACACCTTC; cdr3_aa: CASGSYGYTF